This T cell receptor (beta chain) was captured by sequencing in a study of vaccination and CD4 T cells after COVID-19. Overall study: Participants were given two doses of BNT162b2 or mRNA-1273 vaccine. General observations from the study: The median SARS-CoV-2-reactive clonotype number increased from approximately 21 to 38, without statistical significance.

Sequencing of cultured CD4+ T cell DNA used the Oncomine TCR Beta short-read assay. It was cultured CD4+ T cells from which genomic DNA was extracted. TCRdb re-called the PCR reads with MiXCR, one entry per CDR3 protein. The sample has more than 15,000 distinct CDR3 sequences, approximately 45% seen once. This clonotype appeared a few times. No antigen is known for it. The treatment: roughly 11-day PBMC culture with coronavirus spike peptide pools or control peptides (ViraFEST assay). Via ViraFEST, peptide pools expanded antigen-specific T cells before TCR sequencing. The length of the CDR3 is 15 residues. Germline V lookup: CDR1 SNHLY, CDR2 FYNNEI. The V gene end was trimmed by 3 bases and the J gene end by 7 bases; junction bases not matched to a gene: 6.

This clonotype was obtained from a human donor who had recovered from COVID-19. This chain connects TRBV2 to TRBJ2-5; 12 bases line up with TRBD2. This material consisted of CD4+ T cells from blood, cultured in vitro, taken before SARS-CoV-2 vaccination. CDR3 protein: CASSDVTSGSATQYF. The CDR3 region has the DNA TGTGCCAGCAGTGACGTGACTAGCGGGAGTGCGACCCAGTACTTC.